This TCR beta chain was sequenced during a study of T-cell memory formation after mild COVID-19. MiXCR, run by TCRdb on the 5' RACE reads, gives a single entry per CDR3 protein. The sample consists of approximately 350,000 distinct CDR3 sequences, approximately 15% of them appearing once. Trimming cost V 3 bases and J 1 base, with 16 bases left between them. The CDR3 is 16 amino acids. This clonotype was counted a few times. Sequencing was carried out using PBMCs or a T cell subset sorted from them (not recorded which). V and J are TRBV12-3 or TRBV12-4 and TRBJ2-7; TRBD2 is a possible D gene (6 bases). The TCR originated in a young man who had mild COVID-19 (a few samples of this study predate the infection). Cell type and time point are not known. Here the CDR3 DNA reads TGTGCCAGCAGTTTCTTTCTGACTGGGGGGTCCTACGAGCAGTACTTC. It specifies CASSFFLTGGSYEQYF.